A selection of T cell receptor beta chains follows, all from one sample in a study of blood T cell repertoires in COVID-19. Sequenced by immunoSEQ multiplex PCR; TCRdb stores in-frame clones only, minus some. The profile shows 100,000 to 150,000 clones, about four fifths of them singletons. Sequencing used peripheral blood. These receptors all stem from a man aged 55 to 69 with acute or convalescent COVID-19. Both conserved end residues are part of each CDR3. A D gene is named only where the DNA matches it firmly. Expanded clones are given a class, and other clones once, few, many or no size at all.

TRBD2,few,TRBJ2-7,TRBV7-6,CASSSQRDGKEQYF,TGTGCCAGCAGCTCCCAGCGGGATGGAAAGGAGCAGTACTTC
NA,NA,TRBJ1-5,TRBV28,CASSETVGRNQPQHF,TGTGCCAGCAGCGAGACAGTCGGGCGCAATCAGCCCCAGCATTTT
NA,NA,TRBJ2-7,TRBV5-1,CASSFGHLNEQYF,TGCGCCAGCAGCTTTGGCCATTTGAACGAGCAGTACTTC
TRBD1,NA,TRBJ1-5,TRBV6-5,CASGKLDRDDQPQHF,TGTGCCAGCGGGAAGTTGGACAGGGACGATCAGCCCCAGCATTTT
TRBD2,NA,TRBJ2-3,TRBV2,CASSDGTSGRRGPDTQYF,TGTGCCAGCAGTGATGGGACTAGCGGGAGGAGGGGCCCAGATACGCAGTATTTT
NA,once,TRBJ2-3,TRBV2,CASSDLATSTDTQYF,TGTGCCAGCAGTGATTTGGCCACGAGCACAGATACGCAGTATTTT
NA,once,TRBJ2-3,TRBV10-3,CAIRGDWGTHTQYF,TGTGCCATCAGGGGGGACTGGGGGACGCATACGCAGTATTTT
NA,NA,TRBJ2-3,TRBV10-3,CAIGGRGLDTQYF,TGTGCCATCGGGGGCCGGGGTTTGGATACGCAGTATTTT
NA,NA,TRBJ2-1,TRBV11-2,CASSDPMGKYNEQFF,TGTGCCAGCAGCGACCCGATGGGCAAGTACAATGAGCAGTTCTTC
TRBD1,NA,TRBJ2-2,TRBV6-2/TRBV6-3,CASSDHRGVGTGELFF,TGTGCCAGCAGTGACCACAGGGGGGTTGGAACCGGGGAGCTGTTTTTT
TRBD1,NA,TRBJ2-2,TRBV10-2,CASNTGANTGELFF,TGCGCCAGCAACACAGGGGCCAACACCGGGGAGCTGTTTTTT
NA,few,TRBJ2-1,TRBV15,CATSPLVTYNEQFF,TGTGCCACCAGCCCCCTCGTCACATACAATGAGCAGTTCTTC
NA,NA,TRBJ1-4,TRBV28,CASSLAEKLFF,TGTGCCAGCAGTTTAGCGGAAAAACTGTTTTTT
NA,NA,TRBJ2-2,TRBV7-9,CASSFPSAEVKSGELFF,TGTGCCAGCAGCTTTCCTAGCGCCGAAGTCAAGAGCGGGGAGCTGTTTTTT
NA,once,TRBJ1-2,TRBV10-2,CASSDPGYGYTF,TGCGCCAGCAGTGACCCAGGCTATGGCTACACCTTC
NA,NA,TRBJ1-5,TRBV29-1,CSVVPWGPGQPQHF,TGCAGCGTTGTCCCCTGGGGGCCCGGGCAGCCCCAGCATTTT
TRBD2,NA,TRBJ2-7,TRBV5-4,CASSLDGSGSARSYEQYF,TGTGCCAGCAGCTTGGATGGTAGCGGGTCCGCTAGGTCCTACGAGCAGTACTTC
TRBD1,NA,TRBJ2-7,TRBV7-9,CASSPRAGGSYEQYF,TGTGCCAGCAGCCCCCGGGCAGGGGGCTCCTACGAGCAGTACTTC
NA,NA,TRBJ2-6,TRBV27,CASSRAGANVLTF,TGTGCCAGCAGCAGGGCTGGGGCCAACGTCCTGACTTTC
NA,once,TRBJ1-5,TRBV5-8,CASSGGGDPNQPQHF,TGTGCCAGCAGCGGCGGCGGGGATCCCAATCAGCCCCAGCATTTT
NA,NA,TRBJ1-4,TRBV29-1,CSAGGGNEKLFF,TGCAGCGCCGGTGGGGGGAATGAAAAACTGTTTTTT
NA,NA,TRBJ2-2,TRBV24-1,CATSDLRRGNTGELFF,TGTGCCACCAGTGATTTGCGACGGGGGAACACCGGGGAGCTGTTTTTT
TRBD2,NA,TRBJ2-5,TRBV15,CATSRVEAGGWGETQYF,TGTGCCACCAGCAGAGTCGAAGCGGGAGGGTGGGGGGAGACCCAGTACTTC
NA,once,TRBJ1-1,TRBV6-4,CASSAYQGSTEAFF,TGTGCCAGCAGCGCCTATCAGGGAAGCACTGAAGCTTTCTTT
TRBD2,NA,TRBJ2-7,TRBV14,CASSQEGLGGEGIYEQYF,TGTGCCAGCAGCCAAGAGGGCCTCGGGGGGGAGGGTATCTACGAGCAGTACTTC
NA,NA,TRBJ2-7,TRBV24-1,CATSKTGWVEQYF,TGTGCCACCAGTAAAACAGGGTGGGTCGAGCAGTACTTC
NA,NA,TRBJ1-2,TRBV19,CASKPGTGGYTF,TGTGCCAGTAAACCCGGGACTGGTGGCTACACCTTC
NA,few,TRBJ2-6,TRBV28,CASSFEHSGANVLTF,TGTGCCAGCAGTTTTGAACACTCTGGGGCCAACGTCCTGACTTTC
TRBD2,few,TRBJ2-3,TRBV28,CASSPGLAFDTQYF,TGTGCCAGCAGTCCGGGACTAGCATTTGATACGCAGTATTTT
NA,NA,TRBJ2-7,TRBV10-3,CAISEGGAASYEQYF,TGTGCCATCAGTGAGGGCGGTGCGGCATCTTACGAGCAGTACTTC
TRBD1,NA,TRBJ1-1,TRBV12-3/TRBV12-4,CASTGQGATEAFF,TGTGCCAGCACGGGACAGGGGGCGACTGAAGCTTTCTTT
NA,NA,TRBJ2-7,TRBV5-1,CASSLAPERSYEQYF,TGCGCCAGCAGCTTGGCCCCAGAAAGGAGCTACGAGCAGTACTTC
TRBD1,NA,TRBJ1-5,TRBV27,CASSLQGGGRQPQHF,TGTGCCAGCAGTCTACAGGGGGGCGGTCGTCAGCCCCAGCATTTT
NA,once,TRBJ1-4,TRBV5-5,CASSLGQINEKLFF,TGTGCCAGCAGCTTGGGACAAATTAATGAAAAACTGTTTTTT
NA,once,TRBJ1-1,TRBV10-3,CAISESADKDEAFF,TGTGCCATCAGTGAGTCGGCGGACAAGGACGAAGCTTTCTTT
NA,NA,TRBJ2-1,TRBV27,CASSLSFGRGEQFF,TGTGCCAGCAGTTTATCGTTCGGGCGGGGTGAGCAGTTCTTC
TRBD1,NA,TRBJ1-5,TRBV28,CASSYLTTGFNQPQHF,TGTGCCAGCAGTTACCTTACGACAGGGTTTAACCAGCCCCAGCATTTT
TRBD1,few,TRBJ2-7,TRBV7-3,CASSRTGGEQYF,TGTGCCAGCAGCCGGACAGGGGGGGAGCAGTACTTC
NA,NA,TRBJ2-3,TRBV27,CASSFLRFTDTQYF,TGTGCCAGCAGTTTTTTACGGTTCACAGATACGCAGTATTTT
TRBD1,NA,TRBJ2-7,TRBV3-1/TRBV3-2,CASSQFFRDRTYEQYF,TGTGCCAGCAGCCAATTTTTCCGGGACAGAACCTACGAGCAGTACTTC